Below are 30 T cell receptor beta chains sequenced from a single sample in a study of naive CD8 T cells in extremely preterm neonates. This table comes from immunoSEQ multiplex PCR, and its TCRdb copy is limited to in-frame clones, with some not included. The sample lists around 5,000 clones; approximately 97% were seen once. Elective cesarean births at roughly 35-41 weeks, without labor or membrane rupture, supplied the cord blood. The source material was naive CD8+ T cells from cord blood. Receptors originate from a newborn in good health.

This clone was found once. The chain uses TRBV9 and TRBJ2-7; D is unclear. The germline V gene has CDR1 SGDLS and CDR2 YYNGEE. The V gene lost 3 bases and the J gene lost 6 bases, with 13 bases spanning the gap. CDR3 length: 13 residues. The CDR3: CASSGGSDSEQYF. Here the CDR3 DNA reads TGTGCCAGCAGCGGAGGCAGCGATAGCGAGCAGTACTTC.

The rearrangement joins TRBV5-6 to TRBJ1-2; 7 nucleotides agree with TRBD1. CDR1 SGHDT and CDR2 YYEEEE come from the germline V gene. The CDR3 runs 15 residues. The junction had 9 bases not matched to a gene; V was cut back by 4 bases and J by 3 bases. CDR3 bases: TGTGCCAGCAGCGGCCGACAGGGAAAAGACTATGGCTACACCTTC. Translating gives CASSGRQGKDYGYTF.

The CDR3 loop reads CASRPGSSGNTIYF. DNA for the CDR3: TGTGCCAGCAGGCCCGGGTCCTCTGGAAACACCATATATTTT. The chain recombines TRBV7-2 with TRBJ1-3; D is undetermined. Germline V gene lookup returns CDR1 SGHTA and CDR2 FQGNSA. This CDR3 spans 14 amino acids. Trimming left V 6 bases short and J 0 bases short, with 9 bases between.

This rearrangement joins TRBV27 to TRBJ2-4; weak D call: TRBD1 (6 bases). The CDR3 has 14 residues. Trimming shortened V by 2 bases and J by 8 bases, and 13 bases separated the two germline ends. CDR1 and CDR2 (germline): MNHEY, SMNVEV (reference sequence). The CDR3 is CASSLGSPGDIQYF. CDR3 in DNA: TGTGCCAGCAGTTTAGGCAGCCCAGGGGACATTCAGTACTTC.

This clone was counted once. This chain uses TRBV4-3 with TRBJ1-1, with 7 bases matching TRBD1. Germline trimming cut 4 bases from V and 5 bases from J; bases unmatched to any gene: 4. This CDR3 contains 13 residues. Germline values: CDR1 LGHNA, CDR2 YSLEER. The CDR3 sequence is CASSPTGVTEAFF. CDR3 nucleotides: TGCGCCAGCAGCCCCACAGGGGTGACTGAAGCTTTCTTT.

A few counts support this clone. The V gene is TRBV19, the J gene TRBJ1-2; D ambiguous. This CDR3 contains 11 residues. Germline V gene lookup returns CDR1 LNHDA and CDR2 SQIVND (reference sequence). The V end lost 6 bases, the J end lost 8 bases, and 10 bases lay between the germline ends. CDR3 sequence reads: CASREGSGYTF. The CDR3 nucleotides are TGTGCCAGTAGAGAGGGAAGCGGCTACACCTTC. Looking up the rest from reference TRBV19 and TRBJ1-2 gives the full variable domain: DGGITQSPKYLFRKEGQNVTLSCEQNLNHDAMYWYRQDPGQGLRLIYYSQIVNDFQKGDIAEGYSVSREKKESFPLTVTSAQKNPTAFYLCASREGSGYTFGSGTRLTVV.

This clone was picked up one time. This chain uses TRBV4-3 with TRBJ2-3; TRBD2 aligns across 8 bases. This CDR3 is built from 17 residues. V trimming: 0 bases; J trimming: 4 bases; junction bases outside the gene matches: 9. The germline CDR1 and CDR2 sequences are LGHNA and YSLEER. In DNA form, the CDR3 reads TGCGCCAGCAGCCAAGATCTCCCTAGCGGGTCTGCAGATACGCAGTATTTT. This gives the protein CASSQDLPSGSADTQYF.

The CDR3 spells CASSLELAGVANTGELFF. The CDR3 DNA reads TGCGCCAGCAGCTTGGAACTAGCGGGGGTCGCGAACACCGGGGAGCTGTTTTTT. V and J are TRBV5-1 and TRBJ2-2; 11 nucleotides agree with TRBD2. Germline CDR1 and CDR2: SGHRS and YFSETQ. This CDR3 is built from 18 residues. J lost 0 bases, V lost 0 bases, and 4 bases had no gene match.

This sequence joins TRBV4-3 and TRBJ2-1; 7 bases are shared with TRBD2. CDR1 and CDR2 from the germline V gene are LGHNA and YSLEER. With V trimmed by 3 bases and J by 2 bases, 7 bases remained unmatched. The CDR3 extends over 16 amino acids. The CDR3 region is CASSQREGETYNEQFF. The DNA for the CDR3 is TGCGCCAGCAGCCAGAGGGAGGGAGAAACCTACAATGAGCAGTTCTTC.

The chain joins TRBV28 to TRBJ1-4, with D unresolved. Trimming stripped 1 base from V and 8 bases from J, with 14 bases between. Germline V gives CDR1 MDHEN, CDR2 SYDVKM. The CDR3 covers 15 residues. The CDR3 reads CASSLSGVIGEKLFF. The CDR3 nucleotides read TGTGCCAGCAGTTTATCCGGGGTAATAGGGGAAAAACTGTTTTTT. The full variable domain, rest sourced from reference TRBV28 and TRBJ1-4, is DVKVTQSSRYLVKRTGEKVFLECVQDMDHENMFWYRQDPGLGLRLIYFSYDVKMKEKGDIPEGYSVSREKKERFSLILESASTNQTSMYLCASSLSGVIGEKLFFGSGTQLSVL.

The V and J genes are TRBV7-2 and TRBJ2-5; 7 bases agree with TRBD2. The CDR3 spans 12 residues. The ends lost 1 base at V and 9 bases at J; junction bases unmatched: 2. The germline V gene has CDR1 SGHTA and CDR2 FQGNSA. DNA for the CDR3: TGTGCCAGCAGCTTAGGGGGAGGGGCCCAGTACTTC. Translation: CASSLGGGAQYF.

The CDR3, as DNA: TGCGCCAGCAGATTCGAGCGGGGGGCCACCGGGGAGCTGTTTTTT. Residues: CASRFERGATGELFF. The chain carries TRBV10-2 and TRBJ2-2, with 9 bases identical to TRBD2. Germline values: CDR1 WSHSY, CDR2 SAAADI. This CDR3 region has 15 residues. Trimming cost V 6 bases and J 4 bases; bases outside gene matches: 6.

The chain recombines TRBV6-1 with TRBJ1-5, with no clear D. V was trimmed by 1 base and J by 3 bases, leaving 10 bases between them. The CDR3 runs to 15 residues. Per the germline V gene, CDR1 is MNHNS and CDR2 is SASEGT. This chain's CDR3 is CASSEEGGLNQPQHF. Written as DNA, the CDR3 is TGTGCCAGCAGTGAAGAGGGAGGGCTCAATCAGCCCCAGCATTTT.

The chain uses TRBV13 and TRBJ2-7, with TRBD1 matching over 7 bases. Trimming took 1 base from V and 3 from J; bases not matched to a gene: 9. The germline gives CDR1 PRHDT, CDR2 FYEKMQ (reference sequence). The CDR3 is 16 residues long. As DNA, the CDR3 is TGTGCCAGCAGCTTAGTAGGTCCAGGGGGAGACTACGAGCAGTACTTC. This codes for CASSLVGPGGDYEQYF.

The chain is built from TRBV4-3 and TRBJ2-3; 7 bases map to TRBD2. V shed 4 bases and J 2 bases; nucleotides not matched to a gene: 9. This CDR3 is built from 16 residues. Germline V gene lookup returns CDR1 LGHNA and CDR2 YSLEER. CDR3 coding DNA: TGCGCCAGCAGCCCTCACGGGGGGATTCTCACAGATACGCAGTATTTT. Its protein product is CASSPHGGILTDTQYF.

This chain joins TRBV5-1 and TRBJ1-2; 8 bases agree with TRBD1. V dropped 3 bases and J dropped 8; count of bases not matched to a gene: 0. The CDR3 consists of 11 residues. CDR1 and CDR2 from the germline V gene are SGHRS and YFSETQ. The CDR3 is CASSSGGGYTF. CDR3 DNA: TGCGCCAGCAGCTCAGGGGGCGGCTACACCTTC.

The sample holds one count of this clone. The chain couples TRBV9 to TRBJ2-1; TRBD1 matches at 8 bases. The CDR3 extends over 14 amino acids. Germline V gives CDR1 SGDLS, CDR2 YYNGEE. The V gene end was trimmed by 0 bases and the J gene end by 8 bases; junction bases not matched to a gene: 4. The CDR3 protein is CASSVGTGSYEQFF. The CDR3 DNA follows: TGTGCCAGCAGCGTAGGGACAGGGTCTTATGAGCAGTTCTTC.

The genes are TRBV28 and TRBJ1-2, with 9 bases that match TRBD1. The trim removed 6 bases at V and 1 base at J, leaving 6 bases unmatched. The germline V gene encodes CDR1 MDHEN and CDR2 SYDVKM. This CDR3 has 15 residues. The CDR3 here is CASSPLGQGNYGYTF. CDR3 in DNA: TGTGCCAGCAGCCCCCTGGGACAGGGTAACTATGGCTACACCTTC.

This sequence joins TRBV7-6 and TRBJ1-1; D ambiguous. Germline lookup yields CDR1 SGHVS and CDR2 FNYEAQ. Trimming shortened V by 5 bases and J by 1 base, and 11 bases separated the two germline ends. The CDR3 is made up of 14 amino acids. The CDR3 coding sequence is TGTGCCAGCAGCCCCTGGGAGGGGAACACTGAAGCTTTCTTT. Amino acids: CASSPWEGNTEAFF.

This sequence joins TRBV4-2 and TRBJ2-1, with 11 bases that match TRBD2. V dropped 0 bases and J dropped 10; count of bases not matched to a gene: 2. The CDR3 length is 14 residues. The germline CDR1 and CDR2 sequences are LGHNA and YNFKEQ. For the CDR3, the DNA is TGTGCCAGCAGCCAAGAGACTAGCGGGATAGAGCAGTTCTTC. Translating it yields CASSQETSGIEQFF.

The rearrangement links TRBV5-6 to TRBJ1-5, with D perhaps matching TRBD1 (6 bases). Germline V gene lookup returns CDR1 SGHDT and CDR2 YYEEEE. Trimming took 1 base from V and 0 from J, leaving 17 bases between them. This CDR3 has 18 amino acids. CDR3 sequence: CASSLSNPGHDSNQPQHF. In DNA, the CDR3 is TGTGCCAGCAGCTTGTCAAACCCGGGACACGATAGCAATCAGCCCCAGCATTTT.

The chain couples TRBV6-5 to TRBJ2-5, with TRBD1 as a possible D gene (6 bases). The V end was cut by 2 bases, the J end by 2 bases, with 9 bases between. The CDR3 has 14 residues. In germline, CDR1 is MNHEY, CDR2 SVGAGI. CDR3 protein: CASSYLGQQETQYF. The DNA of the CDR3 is TGTGCCAGCAGTTACCTCGGACAGCAAGAGACCCAGTACTTC.

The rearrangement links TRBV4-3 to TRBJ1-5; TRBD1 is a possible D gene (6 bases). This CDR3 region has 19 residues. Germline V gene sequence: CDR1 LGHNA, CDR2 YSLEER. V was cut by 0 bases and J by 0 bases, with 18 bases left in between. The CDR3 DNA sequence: TGCGCCAGCAGCCAAGATCCCTTGGACAGATATGATAGCAATCAGCCCCAGCATTTT. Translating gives CASSQDPLDRYDSNQPQHF.

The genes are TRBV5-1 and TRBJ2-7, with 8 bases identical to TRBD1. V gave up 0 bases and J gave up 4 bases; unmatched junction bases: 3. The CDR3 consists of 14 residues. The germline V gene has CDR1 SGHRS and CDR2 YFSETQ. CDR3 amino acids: CASSLGTGRYEQYF. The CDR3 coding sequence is TGCGCCAGCAGCTTGGGGACAGGGAGATACGAGCAGTACTTC.

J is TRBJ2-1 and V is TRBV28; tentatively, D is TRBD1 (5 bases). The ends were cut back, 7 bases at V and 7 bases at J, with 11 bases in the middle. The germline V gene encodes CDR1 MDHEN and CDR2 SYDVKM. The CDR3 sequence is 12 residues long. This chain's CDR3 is CASMIRANEQFF. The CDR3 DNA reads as TGTGCCAGCATGATCAGGGCGAATGAGCAGTTCTTC.

The CDR3 DNA sequence: TGTGCCAGCAGTGAAGTGGCAGGGGCTGAAGCTTTCTTT. Protein sequence: CASSEVAGAEAFF. The chain employs TRBV2 and TRBJ1-1; tentative D call: TRBD1 (6 bases). Trimming stripped 1 base from V and 6 bases from J, with 9 bases between. Germline V gene data show CDR1 as SNHLY and CDR2 as FYNNEI. There are 13 residues in the CDR3.

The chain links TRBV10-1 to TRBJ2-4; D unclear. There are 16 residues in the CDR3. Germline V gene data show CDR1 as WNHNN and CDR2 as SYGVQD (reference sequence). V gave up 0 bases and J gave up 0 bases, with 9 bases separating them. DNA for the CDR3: TGCGCCAGCAGTGAGTCGGCGGCCCTAGCCAAAAACATTCAGTACTTC. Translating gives CASSESAALAKNIQYF.

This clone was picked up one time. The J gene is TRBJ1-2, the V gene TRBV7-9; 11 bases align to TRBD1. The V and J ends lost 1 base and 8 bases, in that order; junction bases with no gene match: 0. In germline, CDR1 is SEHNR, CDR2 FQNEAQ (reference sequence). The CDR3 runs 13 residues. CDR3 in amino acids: CASSLGTGGGYTF. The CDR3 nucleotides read TGTGCCAGCAGCTTAGGGACAGGGGGCGGCTACACCTTC.

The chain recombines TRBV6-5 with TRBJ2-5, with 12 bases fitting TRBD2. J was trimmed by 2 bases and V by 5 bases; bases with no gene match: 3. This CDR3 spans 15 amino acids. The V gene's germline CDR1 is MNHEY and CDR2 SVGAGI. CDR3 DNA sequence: TGTGCCAGCAGTCGACTAGCGGGAGTACAAGAGACCCAGTACTTC. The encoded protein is CASSRLAGVQETQYF.

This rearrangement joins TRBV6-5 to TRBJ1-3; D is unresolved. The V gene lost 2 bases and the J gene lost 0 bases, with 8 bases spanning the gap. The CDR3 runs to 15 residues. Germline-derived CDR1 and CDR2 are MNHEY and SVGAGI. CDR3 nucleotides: TGTGCCAGCAGTTACGGCTGGAGCTCTGGAAACACCATATATTTT. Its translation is CASSYGWSSGNTIYF.